The count of the clone carrying this TCR beta chain is one. The CDR3 consists of 14 residues. V lost 3 bases to trimming and J lost 5 bases, with 14 bases between them. Germline assignment: CDR1 SGDLS and CDR2 YYNGEE. The data are from a study of blood T cell repertoires in COVID-19. Study details: Sample material is recorded as cDNA or gDNA derived from T cells, B-cell-depleted T cells, or PBMCs.

Using immunoSEQ multiplex PCR, the repertoire was profiled, and TCRdb retains in-frame clones only, with some absent. The table lists approximately 190,000 clones, around 83% of them singletons. The receptor's source is a woman aged 40 to 50 with acute or convalescent COVID-19. The sequenced sample consisted of peripheral blood. The chain uses TRBV9 and TRBJ2-5, with a tentative D call TRBD1 (6 bases). The CDR3 region has the DNA TGTGCCAGCAGCGACAAGACAGGAGCGGAGACCCAGTACTTC. This sequence encodes CASSDKTGAETQYF. Full variable domain (missing parts from reference TRBV9 and TRBJ2-5): DSGVTQTPKHLITATGQRVTLRCSPRSGDLSVYWYQQSLDQGLQFLIQYYNGEERAKGNILERFSAQQFPDLHSELNLSSLELGDSALYFCASSDKTGAETQYFGPGTRLLVL.